The 30 T cell receptor beta chains presented below share a single source sample, sequenced in a study of blood T cell repertoires in COVID-19. The table came from immunoSEQ multiplex PCR; TCRdb's copy has only in-frame clones and leaves some out. The sample lists more than 150,000 clones, around 90% occurring once. Sequencing input: PBMCs or T cells enriched from blood (not recorded which). Receptor source: a woman aged 30 to 39 who had recovered from COVID-19.

This clone has only one observation. This chain links TRBV28 with TRBJ2-1, with D tentatively TRBD2 (6 bases). The CDR3 loop spans 15 amino acids. V dropped 5 bases and J dropped 3 bases, with 14 bases sitting between them. Germline V gene lookup returns CDR1 MDHEN and CDR2 SYDVKM. This CDR3 reads CASSVGTLGYNEQFF. The CDR3 DNA sequence: TGTGCCAGCAGTGTCGGGACTCTTGGCTACAATGAGCAGTTCTTC.

This rearrangement joins TRBV27 to TRBJ1-5; 10 nucleotides line up with TRBD1. The CDR3 is 15 residues long. Per germline, CDR1 MNHEY and CDR2 SMNVEV (reference sequence). With V trimmed by 11 bases and J by 6 bases, 13 bases remained unmatched. The CDR3 loop reads CAAWKDRGFFQPQHF. Here the CDR3 DNA reads TGTGCCGCTTGGAAGGACAGGGGGTTTTTTCAGCCCCAGCATTTT.

The genes are TRBV4-1 and TRBJ1-1; 8 nucleotides match TRBD1. J gave up 8 bases and V 2 bases, and 7 bases lay outside the gene matches. The CDR3 extends over 14 amino acids. Germline V lookup: CDR1 MGHRA, CDR2 YSYEKL. The CDR3 DNA sequence: TGCGCCAGCAGCCAAATCCTGGACAGGGAAGAAGCTTTCTTT. It yields the protein CASSQILDREEAFF.

This clone showed up just once. This chain connects TRBV20-1 to TRBJ1-2, with D perhaps matching TRBD1 (5 bases). V was pared by 6 bases and J by 4 bases, with 9 bases between. The CDR3 is made up of 11 amino acids. Germline assignment: CDR1 DFQATT and CDR2 SNEGSKA (reference sequence). CDR3 DNA sequence: TGCAGTGCCCCAGGGATCTATGGCTACACCTTC. Residues: CSAPGIYGYTF.

This chain uses TRBV19 with TRBJ2-7; 8 bases fit TRBD1. The CDR3 extends over 16 amino acids. V dropped 3 bases and J dropped 0; count of bases not matched to a gene: 7. In germline, CDR1 is LNHDA, CDR2 SQIVND (reference sequence). The CDR3 coding sequence is TGTGCCAGTAGTATGCGGACAGGGTTCAGCTCCTACGAGCAGTACTTC. It specifies CASSMRTGFSSYEQYF.

The V gene is TRBV10-3, the J gene TRBJ1-2; 7 bases map to TRBD1. The V gene's germline CDR1 is ENHRY and CDR2 SYGVKD. V gave up 2 bases and J gave up 0 bases; unmatched junction bases: 9. The CDR3 contains 17 residues. The CDR3 sequence is CAISEIGGTVANYGYTF. The CDR3 nucleotides read TGTGCCATCAGTGAGATTGGAGGGACAGTAGCTAACTATGGCTACACCTTC.

V gene TRBV7-2 combines with J gene TRBJ2-2; 8 bases align to TRBD2. Germline lookup yields CDR1 SGHTA and CDR2 FQGNSA. J was trimmed by 0 bases and V by 6 bases; bases with no gene match: 3. CDR3 size: 15 residues. The CDR3 nucleotides read TGTGCCAGCAGAGGCGGGGGGCCGAACACCGGGGAGCTGTTTTTT. Translated, it gives CASRGGGPNTGELFF.

The CDR3 is CASSALTENYGYTF. CDR3 DNA sequence: TGTGCCAGCTCAGCTTTAACAGAGAACTATGGCTACACCTTC. The V gene is TRBV7-2, the J gene TRBJ1-2; no firm D call. The CDR3 consists of 14 residues. Trimming cost V 8 bases and J 2 bases, with 15 bases left between them. CDR1 is SGHTA and CDR2 is FQGNSA in the germline V gene.

The chain couples TRBV29-1 to TRBJ2-7; TRBD1 might be the D (6 bases). There are 13 residues in the CDR3. Germline V gives CDR1 SQVTM, CDR2 ANQGSEA. V lost 7 bases and J 4 bases, leaving 17 bases between the germline ends. The DNA for the CDR3 is TGCAGCGCCGGACAGCCCTCACTGTACGAGCAGTACTTC. The encoded protein is CSAGQPSLYEQYF.

The V call is TRBV6-2 or TRBV6-3, the J call TRBJ1-6, with D perhaps TRBD1 (5 bases). Trimming took 5 bases from V and 9 from J, leaving 14 bases between them. The germline V gene has CDR1 MNHEY and CDR2 SVGEGT. The CDR3 runs to 14 residues. The CDR3 is CASSTTVGVSPLHF. In DNA, the CDR3 is TGTGCCAGCAGTACGACGGTAGGGGTTTCACCCCTCCACTTT.

The chain uses TRBV18 and TRBJ2-1; 13 bases are a match to TRBD2. CDR1 KGHSH and CDR2 LQKENI come from the germline V gene. CDR3 length equals 16 residues. V shed 3 bases and J 5 bases; nucleotides not matched to a gene: 4. Here the CDR3 reads CASSPPGLAGDNEQFF. CDR3 nucleotides: TGTGCCAGCTCACCCCCCGGACTAGCGGGAGACAATGAGCAGTTCTTC.

There are a few counts of this clone. The rearrangement joins TRBV6-1 to TRBJ2-7; perhaps TRBD2 as D (6 bases). The CDR3 runs 16 residues. Germline CDR1 MNHNS, CDR2 SASEGT. Trimming cost V 1 base and J 0 bases, with 13 bases left between them. The CDR3 coding sequence is TGTGCCAGCAGTGAAGACGGGGGTTCGAGCTCCTACGAGCAGTACTTC. Translation: CASSEDGGSSSYEQYF.

V gene TRBV7-3 combines with J gene TRBJ1-2, with D tentatively TRBD1 (6 bases). CDR3 length equals 14 residues. From germline, CDR1 is SGHTA and CDR2 FQGTGA. Trimming removed 6 bases from V and 4 bases from J, with 15 bases in between. CDR3 sequence (DNA): TGTGCCAGCAGTGAAGGGGGAAAGGGCTATGGCTACACCTTC. Protein sequence: CASSEGGKGYGYTF.

The chain carries TRBV13 and TRBJ1-6; 9 bases fit TRBD1. Germline V gene lookup returns CDR1 PRHDT and CDR2 FYEKMQ (reference sequence). The CDR3 spans 13 residues. V shed 8 bases and J 19 bases; nucleotides not matched to a gene: 15. The CDR3 region is CASGTGQGSDPHF. In nucleotides, the CDR3 is TGTGCCAGCGGAACGGGACAGGGATCCGACCCTCACTTT. The whole variable domain, filled in from reference TRBV13 and TRBJ1-6, reads AAGVIQSPRHLIKEKRETATLKCYPIPRHDTVYWYQQGPGQDPQFLISFYEKMQSDKGSIPDRFSAQQFSDYHSELNMSSLELGDSALYFCASGTGQGSDPHFGNGTRLTVT.

V is TRBV11-2 and J is TRBJ1-1, with no clear D. Germline V gives CDR1 SGHAT, CDR2 FQNNGV. V gave up 0 bases and J gave up 4 bases, with 12 bases separating them. This CDR3 has 15 amino acids. CDR3 nucleotides: TGTGCCAGCAGCTTAGATCGATCAACTATCACTGAAGCTTTCTTT. Residues: CASSLDRSTITEAFF.

Only one count was recorded for this clone. The chain joins TRBV18 to TRBJ2-2; D gene uncertain. This CDR3 comprises 14 residues. Germline V gives CDR1 KGHSH, CDR2 LQKENI. Deletions cut 4 bases from V and 6 bases from J, with 12 bases between. This chain's CDR3 is CASSRQAFPGELFF. CDR3 nucleotide sequence: TGTGCCAGCTCACGACAAGCTTTTCCCGGGGAGCTGTTTTTT.

CDR3 nucleotides: TGTGCCAGCAGCCTCACGGCAACTAATGAAAAACTGTTTTTT. Its translation is CASSLTATNEKLFF. V gene TRBV6-5 combines with J gene TRBJ1-4; no firm D call. The germline V and J ends were trimmed by 6 bases and 0 bases, with 8 bases remaining between them. The CDR3 is 14 residues long. Germline V gene lookup returns CDR1 MNHEY and CDR2 SVGAGI.

The chain carries TRBV11-2 and TRBJ1-1; no reliable D call. The CDR3 runs to 14 residues. The germline V gene encodes CDR1 SGHAT and CDR2 FQNNGV. Trimming took 2 bases from V and 1 from J, leaving 8 bases between them. The CDR3 protein is CASSLWNRNTEAFF. The CDR3 nucleotides read TGTGCCAGCAGCTTATGGAACAGGAACACTGAAGCTTTCTTT.

J is TRBJ2-3 and V is TRBV3-1 (or the pseudogene TRBV3-2); 11 bases match TRBD2. Germline V gene data show CDR1 as LGHDT and CDR2 as YNNKEL (reference sequence). The CDR3 loop spans 17 amino acids. The trim removed 5 bases at V and 3 bases at J, leaving 10 bases unmatched. CDR3 amino acids: CASSFKLLAGVTDTQYF. CDR3 nucleotide sequence: TGTGCCAGCAGCTTCAAACTACTAGCGGGGGTAACAGATACGCAGTATTTT.

This clone was detected a few times. This chain links TRBV5-1 with TRBJ1-1, with 11 bases identical to TRBD1. The CDR3 consists of 15 residues. Looked up from germline, CDR1 is SGHRS and CDR2 is YFSETQ. V lost 2 bases to trimming and J lost 4 bases; unmatched junction nucleotides: 4. The CDR3 coding sequence is TGCGCCAGCAGCTTCCTGGGACAGGGGGTCACTGAAGCTTTCTTT. Its translation is CASSFLGQGVTEAFF.

The rearrangement joins TRBV6-5 to TRBJ1-2; possible D gene TRBD1, 6 bases. V gave up 6 bases and J gave up 4 bases, with 12 bases separating them. The CDR3 covers 13 residues. Germline V lookup: CDR1 MNHEY, CDR2 SVGAGI. CDR3 DNA sequence: TGTGCCAGCAGGGCAGGGGCAGGCTATGGCTACACCTTC. It yields the protein CASRAGAGYGYTF.

The rearrangement uses TRBV5-1 and TRBJ1-1; 9 bases align to TRBD1. The CDR3 spans 17 residues. After removal of 4 bases from V and 4 bases from J, the junction contained 14 bases not matched to a gene. Germline V gene sequence: CDR1 SGHRS, CDR2 YFSETQ. The CDR3 DNA follows: TGCGCCAGCAGCGTTCGCCCGGGACAGGGAAGTCGCACTGAAGCTTTCTTT. This codes for CASSVRPGQGSRTEAFF.

The chain joins TRBV29-1 to TRBJ2-5, with 8 bases fitting TRBD2. V shed 6 bases and J 9 bases; nucleotides not matched to a gene: 9. The CDR3 is 12 residues long. Germline V CDR1 and CDR2: SQVTM, ANQGSEA. This CDR3 is CSVKQGLGAQYF. CDR3 DNA: TGCAGCGTGAAACAGGGACTAGGGGCCCAGTACTTC.

The chain links TRBV11-2 to TRBJ1-2, with TRBD1 matching over 8 bases. The V gene end was trimmed by 2 bases and the J gene end by 8 bases; junction bases not matched to a gene: 7. The CDR3 is 14 residues long. CDR1 is SGHAT, CDR2 FQNNGV, per germline. CDR3 nucleotide sequence: TGTGCCAGCAGCTTATCAGGACAGGGTTGGGGCTACACCTTC. This encodes CASSLSGQGWGYTF.

The chain couples TRBV7-2 to TRBJ2-7, with D possibly TRBD1 on 6 matching bases. V shed 3 bases and J shed 5 bases, with 17 bases lying between them. Germline CDR1 reads SGHTA; CDR2 reads FQGNSA. This CDR3 contains 15 residues. The CDR3 nucleotides are TGTGCCAGCAGCTTGCGAGGACAGCTCGCTGACGAGCAGTACTTC. This codes for CASSLRGQLADEQYF.

V and J are TRBV9 and TRBJ1-2; 12 bases fit TRBD1. Germline V gives CDR1 SGDLS, CDR2 YYNGEE. V was pared by 3 bases and J by 3 bases, with 6 bases of the junction left unmatched. The CDR3 covers 16 residues. The CDR3 is CASSGGQGASDYGYTF. The CDR3 coding sequence is TGTGCCAGCAGCGGGGGACAGGGGGCGTCTGACTATGGCTACACCTTC.

The chain's CDR3 is CASSARGWGEGTEAFF. The CDR3, as DNA: TGCGCCAGCAGCGCAAGGGGTTGGGGGGAGGGCACTGAAGCTTTCTTT. The V gene is TRBV5-1, the J gene TRBJ1-1; TRBD1 is a possible D gene (5 bases). Germline V gene lookup returns CDR1 SGHRS and CDR2 YFSETQ. The CDR3 covers 16 residues. Trimming left V 4 bases short and J 4 bases short, with 20 bases between.

The gene calls are TRBV7-8 and TRBJ1-5; maybe TRBD1 (5 bases). CDR1 is SGHVS, CDR2 FQNEAQ, per germline. The CDR3 spans 17 residues. V was trimmed by 2 bases and J by 4 bases, leaving 18 bases between them. The CDR3 nucleotides read TGTGCCAGCAGCTTACGAGAGACCCCGGAGGGGAATCAGCCCCAGCATTTT. Amino acid sequence: CASSLRETPEGNQPQHF.

The J gene is TRBJ2-1, the V gene TRBV19; D possibly corresponds to TRBD1 (6 bases). The CDR3 has 14 residues. CDR1 and CDR2 from the germline V gene are LNHDA and SQIVND (reference sequence). Between the trimmed V and J ends, which lost 1 base and 4 bases, there was a span of 8 bases. The CDR3 loop reads CASSIAGTYNEQFF. CDR3 nucleotides: TGTGCCAGTAGTATAGCTGGGACATACAATGAGCAGTTCTTC.

The J gene is TRBJ1-4, the V gene TRBV18; tentatively, D is TRBD1 (5 bases). V lost 6 bases and J 7 bases, leaving 15 bases between the germline ends. The CDR3 has 14 amino acids. Germline-derived CDR1 and CDR2 are KGHSH and LQKENI. This CDR3 reads CASSVGRDGEKLFF. The CDR3 region has the DNA TGTGCCAGCTCGGTTGGCAGGGATGGTGAAAAACTGTTTTTT.